This T cell receptor beta chain emerged from a study of Graves' ophthalmopathy and Graves' hyperthyroidism. Trimming left V 4 bases short and J 0 bases short, with 12 bases between. Germline V lookup: CDR1 PRHDT, CDR2 FYEKMQ (reference sequence). The length of the CDR3 is 15 residues. Scientists amplified the TCR beta CDR3 regions from RNA transcripts. Second-round multiplex PCR came after a first-round RT-PCR that employed HTBI primers. TCRdb reprocessed the multiplex PCR reads via MiXCR and lists one record per CDR3 protein. Altogether 650,000 to 800,000 distinct CDR3 sequences are present, over 40% being singletons, with the ten largest covering 2.5% to 3.5%. Ophthalmopathy cases showed moderate-to-severe activity, scoring CAS ≥3 and NOSPECS ≥4, with duration under 3 months. There are many counts of this clonotype.

Sequencing was done on a sample of peripheral blood. V is TRBV13 and J is TRBJ1-2; no clear D gene. This sequence was found in an adult man with Graves' ophthalmopathy. DNA of the CDR3: TGTGCCAGCAGCTCGACGACGGCAACTAACTATGGCTACACCTTC. It codes for CASSSTTATNYGYTF.